A single sample gave rise to the 26 T cell receptor beta chains below, sequenced in a study of cytomegalovirus exposure and HLA in healthy donors. 60 Vbeta and 13 Jbeta primers were used in PCR. Clones were read by immunoSEQ multiplex PCR, and TCRdb kept only the in-frame ones, dropping some. This sample has about 200,000 clones; over 65% occur once, and the top ten carry roughly 3%. Input material: PBMCs. These receptors were collected from a woman in her 30s in good health and CMV-seronegative.

This sequence joins TRBV7-3 and TRBJ2-3; tentative D call: TRBD2 (7 bases). From germline, CDR1 is SGHTA and CDR2 FQGTGA. This CDR3 has 13 amino acids. Trimming stripped 2 bases from V and 8 bases from J, with 11 bases between. This chain's CDR3 is CASSLGGGGTQYF. CDR3 in DNA: TGTGCCAGCAGCTTAGGAGGGGGGGGTACGCAGTATTTT.

This clone was found a few times. V usage is TRBV10-3 and J usage is TRBJ2-7; TRBD1 matches 11 bases. The germline V gene encodes CDR1 ENHRY and CDR2 SYGVKD. The length of the CDR3 is 13 residues. V gave up 7 bases and J gave up 2 bases; unmatched junction bases: 1. Here the CDR3 reads CAIMGQGAYEQYF. The CDR3 region has the DNA TGTGCCATCATGGGACAGGGGGCCTACGAGCAGTACTTC.

V gene TRBV18 combines with J gene TRBJ2-1, with D maybe TRBD2 (6 bases). V was clipped by 3 bases and J by 9 bases, with 12 bases between them. There are 13 residues in the CDR3. Germline assignment: CDR1 KGHSH and CDR2 LQKENI. The CDR3 protein is CASSPALRGEQFF. The CDR3 DNA follows: TGTGCCAGCTCACCGGCCTTGCGGGGTGAGCAGTTCTTC.

V gene TRBV6-5 combines with J gene TRBJ1-1, with D possibly matching TRBD1 (5 bases). This CDR3 contains 14 residues. CDR1 and CDR2 from the germline V gene are MNHEY and SVGAGI. With 2 bases removed from V and 6 bases from J, the gap between germline ends came to 13 bases. The CDR3: CASSYLGGHSEAFF. CDR3 in DNA: TGTGCCAGCAGTTACCTGGGAGGACATTCTGAAGCTTTCTTT.

This clone was recorded a few times. The J gene is TRBJ1-5, the V gene TRBV4-1; D unresolved. CDR3 length: 14 residues. Trimming stripped 0 bases from V and 8 bases from J, with 11 bases between. CDR1 and CDR2 from the germline V gene are MGHRA and YSYEKL. DNA for the CDR3: TGCGCCAGCAGCCAAGATCACCCCGCAGAGCCCCAGCATTTT. It yields the protein CASSQDHPAEPQHF.

The chain recombines TRBV6-5 with TRBJ1-6, with 8 bases matching TRBD1. The ends lost 7 bases at V and 8 bases at J; junction bases unmatched: 4. Germline CDR1 is MNHEY and CDR2 is SVGAGI. This CDR3 has 13 residues. CDR3 nucleotides: TGTGCCAGCACTAGGGACAGGTATTCACCCCTCCACTTT. Protein product: CASTRDRYSPLHF.

This clone was seen once. The rearrangement links TRBV2 to TRBJ2-5; 10 nucleotides agree with TRBD2. This CDR3 spans 15 amino acids. CDR1 SNHLY and CDR2 FYNNEI come from the germline V gene. The CDR3 loop is CAVGGLAGEGETQYF. The CDR3 bases are TGTGCTGTTGGGGGGCTAGCGGGAGAAGGAGAGACCCAGTACTTC.

This rearrangement joins TRBV27 to TRBJ2-1; 8 nucleotides match TRBD2. The CDR3 is 15 residues long. V dropped 3 bases and J dropped 0; count of bases not matched to a gene: 1. CDR1 is MNHEY and CDR2 is SMNVEV in the germline V gene (reference sequence). The CDR3 DNA follows: TGTGCCAGCAGTTTCGCGGGAGGCTCCTACAATGAGCAGTTCTTC. Translated, it gives CASSFAGGSYNEQFF.

CDR3 in amino acids: CAWSVGGAYEQYF. As DNA, the CDR3 is TGTGCCTGGAGTGTAGGCGGAGCCTACGAGCAGTACTTC. The chain employs TRBV30 and TRBJ2-7; D unclear. Trimming shortened V by 0 bases and J by 2 bases, and 8 bases separated the two germline ends. This CDR3 has 13 amino acids. The V gene's germline CDR1 is GTSNPN and CDR2 SVGIG (reference sequence). Looking up the rest from reference TRBV30 and TRBJ2-7 gives the full variable domain: SQTIHQWPATLVQPVGSPLSLECTVEGTSNPNLYWYRQAAGRGLQLLFYSVGIGQISSEVPQNLSASRPQDRQFILSSKKLLLSDSGFYLCAWSVGGAYEQYFGPGTRLTVT.

The chain uses TRBV6-1 and TRBJ1-5; no firm D call. The ends were cut back, 3 bases at V and 5 bases at J, with 5 bases in the middle. This CDR3 contains 12 residues. Looked up from germline, CDR1 is MNHNS and CDR2 is SASEGT. The CDR3 spells CASSDRYQPQHF. The CDR3 DNA is TGTGCCAGCAGTGATCGGTATCAGCCCCAGCATTTT.

The rearrangement joins TRBV11-3 to TRBJ2-5; 8 bases agree with TRBD1. V lost 1 base and J lost 11; bases outside the gene matches: 6. The germline gives CDR1 SGHNT, CDR2 YENEEA. The CDR3 is 13 amino acids. The chain's CDR3 is CASSLATGGEQYF. CDR3 nucleotides: TGTGCCAGCAGCTTAGCAACAGGGGGAGAGCAGTACTTC.

In nucleotides, the CDR3 is TGTGCCAGCAGTTCCTCGACTAGCGGGGGAGAGACCCAGTACTTC. Translation gives CASSSSTSGGETQYF. The chain combines TRBV6-5 with TRBJ2-5; 12 nucleotides align to TRBD2. The V gene end was trimmed by 4 bases and the J gene end by 4 bases; junction bases not matched to a gene: 4. Germline CDR1 MNHEY, CDR2 SVGAGI. CDR3 size: 15 residues.

V is TRBV28 and J is TRBJ2-7; 9 bases match TRBD1. This CDR3 comprises 12 residues. Per the germline V gene, CDR1 is MDHEN and CDR2 is SYDVKM. The junction had 6 bases not matched to a gene; V was cut back by 3 bases and J by 12 bases. CDR3 loop: CASSFGTGPPYF. CDR3 DNA: TGTGCCAGCAGTTTCGGGACAGGGCCCCCGTACTTC.

This clone was picked up a small number of times. CDR3 in DNA: TGTGCCAGCAGCTTGAATCGACAGGGGGTGCAGTTCTTC. It yields the protein CASSLNRQGVQFF. This sequence joins TRBV5-6 and TRBJ2-1, with 9 positions matching TRBD1. V gave up 1 base and J gave up 12 bases; unmatched junction bases: 5. This CDR3 spans 13 amino acids. Germline CDR1 SGHDT, CDR2 YYEEEE.

This clone appeared a few times. This chain uses TRBV5-1 with TRBJ2-3; D unclear. Trimming took off 5 bases at V and 0 bases at J, with 7 bases between the two ends. The CDR3 contains 13 residues. The V gene's germline CDR1 is SGHRS and CDR2 YFSETQ. CDR3 sequence (DNA): TGCGCCAGCAGTACGGTTAGCACAGATACGCAGTATTTT. This gives the protein CASSTVSTDTQYF.

About this clone: A junction boundary mismatches the germline segment, possibly from a read error. The genes are TRBV28 and TRBJ1-2; D possibly corresponds to TRBD1 (5 bases). Germline CDR1 is MDHEN and CDR2 is SYDVKM. The CDR3 extends over 13 amino acids. DNA for the CDR3: TGTGCCATCAGTCAGGGTGTGGGGTATGGCTACACCTTC. Translation gives CAISQGVGYGYTF.

This clone has only one observation. The genes are TRBV6-1 and TRBJ1-5; D ambiguous. Trimming took off 7 bases at V and 2 bases at J, with 12 bases between the two ends. Germline V CDR1 and CDR2: MNHNS, SASEGT. This CDR3 region has 14 residues. CDR3: CASIIGGGNQPQHF. CDR3 sequence (DNA): TGTGCCAGCATTATAGGAGGAGGCAATCAGCCCCAGCATTTT.

The rearrangement links TRBV29-1 to TRBJ2-1; 11 nucleotides agree with TRBD2. From germline, CDR1 is SQVTM and CDR2 ANQGSEA. The V and J ends lost 1 base and 4 bases, in that order; junction bases with no gene match: 6. This CDR3 contains 16 residues. CDR3 region: CSVEGLAGGSYNEQFF. The CDR3 DNA follows: TGCAGCGTTGAAGGCCTAGCGGGGGGTTCGTACAATGAGCAGTTCTTC.

This clone occurred a few times. The rearrangement joins TRBV10-3 to TRBJ2-7; 8 bases line up with TRBD1. The junction had 6 bases not matched to a gene; V was cut back by 6 bases and J by 2 bases. Germline V lookup: CDR1 ENHRY, CDR2 SYGVKD. This CDR3 is 14 amino acids long. The CDR3 coding sequence is TGTGCCATCAGATCGACAGGGGCCCCCTACGAGCAGTACTTC. Protein product: CAIRSTGAPYEQYF.

This chain connects TRBV5-3 to TRBJ1-4; perhaps TRBD1 as D (6 bases). TRBV5-3 is an open reading frame, and its role is uncertain. Trimming shortened V by 6 bases and J by 0 bases, and 21 bases separated the two germline ends. The CDR3 is made up of 18 amino acids. CDR3 DNA: TGTGCCAGAATTTTGCCTTGGGGACACCGAACAACTAATGAAAAACTGTTTTTT. This translates into CARILPWGHRTTNEKLFF.

This chain uses TRBV5-1 with TRBJ2-7, with TRBD1 identical over 8 bases. CDR1 and CDR2 from the germline V gene are SGHRS and YFSETQ. Unmatched junction bases numbered 5, after V lost 3 bases and J lost 3 bases. CDR3 length: 14 amino acids. CDR3 DNA: TGCGCCAGCAGCTGGCAGGGGGCAGGCTACGAGCAGTACTTC. It specifies CASSWQGAGYEQYF.

This clone was detected once. The rearrangement joins TRBV2 to TRBJ2-3, with 8 bases identical to TRBD2. Trimming removed 8 bases from V and 0 bases from J; junction bases left unmatched: 7. CDR1 SNHLY and CDR2 FYNNEI come from the germline V gene. The CDR3 consists of 15 residues. Here the CDR3 reads CASVSTSGSTDTQYF. CDR3 coding DNA: TGTGCCAGCGTCTCTACTAGCGGTAGCACAGATACGCAGTATTTT.

This clone has more than one count but fewer than ten. The chain links TRBV18 to TRBJ2-7; D perhaps matches TRBD2 (5 bases). Trimming left V 8 bases short and J 2 bases short, with 16 bases between. CDR3 length equals 14 residues. Per germline, CDR1 KGHSH and CDR2 LQKENI. In DNA, the CDR3 is TGTGCCAGCACCCCTCCGGAGAGGGCCTACGAGCAGTACTTC. Residues: CASTPPERAYEQYF.

Only one count was recorded for this clone. The CDR3 DNA follows: TGCGCCAGCAGCCGCAACAGGGAGTATGAGCAGTTCTTC. This translates into CASSRNREYEQFF. The rearrangement uses TRBV4-1 and TRBJ2-1; D perhaps matches TRBD1 (6 bases). Deletions cut 4 bases from V and 8 bases from J, with 12 bases between. The V gene's germline CDR1 is MGHRA and CDR2 YSYEKL. CDR3 length equals 13 residues.

The V call is TRBV15, the J call TRBJ2-5, with 7 bases that match TRBD2. Losses at the gene ends were 2 bases for V and 2 bases for J; bases not matched to a gene: 11. Germline assignment: CDR1 LNHNV and CDR2 YYDKDF (reference sequence). This CDR3 region has 17 residues. The CDR3 bases are TGTGCCACCAGCAGACTCGGATCCAGCGGGACTCAAGAGACCCAGTACTTC. Its protein product is CATSRLGSSGTQETQYF.

J is TRBJ2-3 and V is TRBV29-1; TRBD2 matches at 8 bases. V lost 6 bases and J lost 2; bases outside the gene matches: 10. The germline V gene encodes CDR1 SQVTM and CDR2 ANQGSEA. The CDR3 covers 15 residues. CDR3: CSVVPAGGNTDTQYF. The CDR3 DNA reads TGCAGCGTAGTACCGGCGGGGGGAAACACAGATACGCAGTATTTT.